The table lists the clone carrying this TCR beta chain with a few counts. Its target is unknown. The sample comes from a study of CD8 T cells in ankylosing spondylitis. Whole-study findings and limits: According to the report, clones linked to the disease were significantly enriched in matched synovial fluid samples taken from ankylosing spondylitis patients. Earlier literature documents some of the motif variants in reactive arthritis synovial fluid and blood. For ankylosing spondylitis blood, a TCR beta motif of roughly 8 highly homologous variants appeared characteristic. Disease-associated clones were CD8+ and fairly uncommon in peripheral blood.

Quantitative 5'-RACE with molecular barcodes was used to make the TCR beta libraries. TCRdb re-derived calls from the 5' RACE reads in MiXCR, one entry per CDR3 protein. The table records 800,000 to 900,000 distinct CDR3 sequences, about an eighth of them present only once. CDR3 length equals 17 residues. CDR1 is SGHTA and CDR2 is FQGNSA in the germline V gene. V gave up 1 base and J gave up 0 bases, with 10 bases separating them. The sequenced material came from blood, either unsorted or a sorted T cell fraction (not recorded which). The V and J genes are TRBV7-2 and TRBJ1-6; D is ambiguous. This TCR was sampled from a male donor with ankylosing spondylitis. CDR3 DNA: TGTGCCAGCAGCTTAGTTGGCAGATCCTCCTATAATTCACCCCTCCACTTT. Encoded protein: CASSLVGRSSYNSPLHF.